The rows below give T cell receptor beta chains drawn from one sample of a study of PD-1 blockade in classical Hodgkin lymphoma. Sequencing was performed with immunoSEQ multiplex PCR; in TCRdb, only in-frame clones are kept and a portion is missing. Here the sample spans 4,500 or so clones, around 66% being singletons. Specimen: peripheral blood mononuclear cells (PBMCs), collected before the fourth cycle of nivolumab. Source of these receptors: a human donor with classical Hodgkin lymphoma. The CDR3 runs from the conserved cysteine through the conserved F or W. Each record gives: J gene, D gene, CDR3 length, clone size, V gene, CDR3 protein, CDR3 DNA. D genes are given only for firm matches. Expanded clones get a size class; other rows say once, few or many, or leave the size out.

TRBJ2-3	-	14	few	TRBV9	CASSVGGKADTQYF	TGTGCCAGCAGCGTAGGGGGGAAAGCAGATACGCAGTATTTT
TRBJ2-1	-	13	medium-sized	TRBV5-1	CASSLNIYNEQFF	TGCGCCAGCAGCCTGAATATCTACAATGAGCAGTTCTTC
TRBJ1-5	TRBD1	14	medium-sized	TRBV19	CASSYGQGDQPQHF	TGTGCCAGTAGTTATGGACAGGGGGATCAGCCCCAGCATTTT
TRBJ1-3	-	16	-	TRBV7-9	CASSLVWRNSGNTIYF	TGTGCCAGCAGCTTAGTTTGGCGGAACTCTGGAAACACCATATATTTT
TRBJ2-7	TRBD1	13	-	TRBV6-1	CASSDRGLSEQYF	TGTGCCAGCAGTGACAGGGGGCTCTCCGAGCAGTACTTC
TRBJ2-7	-	15	-	TRBV9	CASSGGTPPAYEQYF	TGTGCCAGCAGCGGGGGGACCCCCCCGGCCTACGAGCAGTACTTC
TRBJ2-7	TRBD1	13	few	TRBV6-5	CASSYGTGTGQYF	TGTGCCAGCAGTTACGGGACAGGGACTGGGCAGTACTTC
TRBJ2-2	-	15	-	TRBV11-2	CASSFVGRGTGELFF	TGTGCCAGCAGCTTCGTGGGACGGGGGACCGGGGAGCTGTTTTTT
TRBJ2-7	TRBD2	14	once	TRBV10-3	CTISRGGGTYEQYF	TGTACCATCAGTAGGGGCGGGGGTACCTACGAGCAGTACTTC
TRBJ1-1	-	14	-	TRBV4-1	CASSDQGRNTEAFF	TGCGCCAGCAGCGATCAGGGTCGAAACACTGAAGCTTTCTTT
TRBJ1-2	-	14	once	TRBV7-2	CASSFYQGQYGYTF	TGTGCCAGCAGCTTTTATCAGGGGCAGTATGGCTACACCTTC
TRBJ1-2	-	13	large	TRBV2	CASSEQGTYGYTF	TGTGCCAGCAGTGAACAGGGAACCTATGGCTACACCTTC
TRBJ1-6	TRBD1	15	-	TRBV27	CASSLSTGGGSPLHF	TGTGCCAGCAGTCTCTCGACAGGGGGCGGTTCACCCCTCCACTTT
TRBJ1-1	-	14	-	TRBV7-8	CASSALEWNTEAFF	TGTGCCAGCAGCGCACTCGAGTGGAACACTGAAGCTTTCTTT
TRBJ2-3	TRBD2	17	-	TRBV4-2	CASSREGLAGSTDTQYF	TGTGCCAGCAGCCGGGAGGGACTAGCGGGCTCCACAGATACGCAGTATTTT
TRBJ2-5	-	11	-	TRBV20-1	CSADPGETQYF	TGCAGTGCTGATCCGGGGGAGACCCAGTACTTC
TRBJ1-1	-	12	-	TRBV28	CASSLRGTEAFF	TGTGCCAGCAGTTTACGAGGGACTGAAGCTTTCTTT
TRBJ2-2	-	14	-	TRBV6-5	CASSSHRVTGELFF	TGTGCCAGCAGCTCTCACAGGGTCACCGGGGAGCTGTTTTTT
TRBJ2-7	TRBD2	15	few	TRBV5-4	CASSLVGTSGYEQYF	TGTGCCAGCAGCTTGGTTGGGACTAGCGGTTACGAGCAGTACTTC
TRBJ2-1	-	12	-	TRBV6-1	CASSPQGGEQFF	TGTGCCAGCAGTCCCCAGGGAGGTGAGCAGTTCTTC
TRBJ2-7	TRBD1	15	few	TRBV5-4	CASSRGQGASYEQYF	TGTGCCAGCAGCCGAGGACAGGGGGCTTCATACGAGCAGTACTTC
TRBJ1-4	-	15	-	TRBV28	CASSFRGLPAEKLFF	TGTGCCAGCAGTTTTCGGGGGCTACCGGCTGAAAAACTGTTTTTT
TRBJ2-3	-	14	once	TRBV4-3	CASSQGLFTDTQYF	TGCGCCAGCAGCCAAGGACTTTTCACAGATACGCAGTATTTT
TRBJ2-3	TRBD2	15	medium-sized	TRBV6-5	CASSSFSGRSDTQYF	TGTGCCAGCAGTTCTTTTAGCGGGAGATCAGATACGCAGTATTTT
TRBJ2-1	TRBD2	17	-	TRBV15	CATSRGASGRSYNEQFF	TGTGCCACCAGCAGAGGGGCTAGCGGGAGGTCCTACAATGAGCAGTTCTTC
TRBJ1-2	TRBD1	16	-	TRBV28	CASSSRRLTGGNGYTF	TGTGCCAGCAGTTCCCGAAGGTTGACAGGGGGCAATGGCTACACCTTC
TRBJ2-1	TRBD2	14	-	TRBV9	CASSATSGRGEQFF	TGTGCCAGCAGCGCGACTAGCGGGAGGGGTGAGCAGTTCTTC
TRBJ2-7	-	15	-	TRBV7-2	CASSLSTGVPYEQYF	TGTGCCAGCAGCTTATCGACGGGGGTCCCCTACGAGCAGTACTTC
TRBJ2-7	TRBD2	14	-	TRBV6-1	CASRTLAGLYEQYF	TGTGCCAGCAGAACCCTAGCGGGGCTCTACGAGCAGTACTTC
TRBJ2-2	TRBD2	14	-	TRBV29-1	CSVGLAGPTGELFF	TGCAGCGTTGGCCTAGCGGGACCCACCGGGGAGCTGTTTTTT
TRBJ2-3	-	14	-	TRBV18	CASSPNQGADTQYF	TGTGCCAGCTCCCCCAACCAAGGGGCAGATACGCAGTATTTT
TRBJ2-6	TRBD1	16	-	TRBV27	CASAPGQYSGANVLTF	TGTGCCAGCGCACCGGGACAGTACTCTGGGGCCAACGTCCTGACTTTC
TRBJ1-6	-	12	-	TRBV6-5	CASSLRDSPLHF	TGTGCCAGCAGCCTTAGGGATTCACCCCTCCACTTT